Below are 22 T cell receptor beta chains sequenced from a single sample in a study of T cell repertoires in cytomegalovirus infection. Their antigens remain unidentified. Each CDR3 protein is one row after TCRdb ran MiXCR on the reads. The sample comprises some 560,000 distinct CDR3 sequences, approximately 40% of which are singletons, and 48% rests with the top ten. The source was cultured PBMCs, collected from culture after CMV antigen stimulation. These TCRs come from a human donor in good health (CMV status not recorded). Some clones in this sample may be carry-over from other donors' samples.

About this clonotype: The junction does not match germline at one end; this may be a read error. The chain combines TRBV20-1 with TRBJ2-7, with 7 nucleotides matching TRBD2. Germline lookup yields CDR1 DFQATT and CDR2 SNEGSKA (reference sequence). The CDR3 extends over 12 amino acids. CDR3 DNA sequence: TGCAGTGCTAGAGCCGCTAGCGGCCTCCAAGACTTC. Translating it yields CSARAASGLQDF.

This chain connects TRBV6-2 or TRBV6-3 to TRBJ2-5, with D unresolved. Germline V lookup: CDR1 MNHEY, CDR2 SVGEGT. The CDR3 spans 16 residues. V was shortened by 2 bases and J by 3 bases, with 16 bases between the two germline ends. CDR3 sequence: CASSYTSLSAKETQYF. The CDR3 nucleotides read TGTGCCAGCAGTTACACCAGCCTGTCGGCTAAAGAGACCCAGTACTTC.

The chain combines TRBV4-1 with TRBJ2-7; D gene ambiguous. V was clipped by 3 bases and J by 6 bases, with 12 bases between them. The germline gives CDR1 MGHRA, CDR2 YSYEKL. This CDR3 region has 13 residues. The CDR3 loop reads CASSQVGRVEQYF. DNA of the CDR3: TGCGCCAGCAGCCAGGTCGGACGAGTCGAGCAGTACTTC.

The rearrangement uses TRBV12-3 or TRBV12-4 and TRBJ2-2; TRBD2 matches at 10 bases. This CDR3 has 15 amino acids. The ends lost 5 bases at V and 5 bases at J; junction bases unmatched: 5. The CDR3 here is CASSPPGLATGELFF. Here the CDR3 DNA reads TGTGCCAGCAGTCCACCGGGACTAGCGACCGGGGAGCTGTTTTTT.

This clonotype was detected a few times. This chain uses TRBV7-2 with TRBJ1-3; possible D gene TRBD1, 6 bases. V lost 5 bases to trimming and J lost 4 bases, with 15 bases between them. CDR1 and CDR2 from the germline V gene are SGHTA and FQGNSA. The CDR3 sequence is 15 residues long. The CDR3 here is CASSPYRASGNTIYF. In DNA, the CDR3 is TGTGCCAGCAGCCCGTACAGGGCCTCAGGAAACACCATATATTTT.

This clonotype was observed a handful of times. This chain connects TRBV25-1 to TRBJ2-3; D not resolved. CDR3 length: 14 amino acids. CDR1 and CDR2 (germline): MGHDK, SYGVNS. Between the trimmed V and J ends, which lost 4 bases and 0 bases, there was a span of 8 bases. In DNA, the CDR3 is TGTGCCAGCAGTGTGGTCGGGAGCACAGATACGCAGTATTTT. Protein sequence: CASSVVGSTDTQYF.

This sequence joins TRBV7-2 and TRBJ1-2; 8 bases line up with TRBD1. The ends lost 5 bases at V and 3 bases at J; junction bases unmatched: 5. The CDR3 consists of 14 residues. In germline, CDR1 is SGHTA, CDR2 FQGNSA. The CDR3 protein is CASSPNRGYYGYTF. The CDR3 DNA follows: TGTGCCAGCAGCCCTAACAGGGGGTACTATGGCTACACCTTC.

V gene TRBV7-2 combines with J gene TRBJ2-1, with unresolved D. Looked up from germline, CDR1 is SGHTA and CDR2 is FQGNSA. V was shortened by 2 bases and J by 0 bases, with 11 bases between the two germline ends. The CDR3 is 16 residues long. Written as DNA, the CDR3 is TGTGCCAGCAGCTTACTACCCGGCAGCTCCTACAATGAGCAGTTCTTC. Residues: CASSLLPGSSYNEQFF.

The CDR3 DNA follows: TGTGCCAGCGTGGCATCCCAGGAGCAGTTCTTC. This codes for CASVASQEQFF. The rearrangement links TRBV7-2 to TRBJ2-1, with no clear D. Between the trimmed V and J ends, which lost 8 bases and 10 bases, there was a span of 12 bases. CDR3 length: 11 amino acids. Germline V gives CDR1 SGHTA, CDR2 FQGNSA.

The chain recombines TRBV6-2 or TRBV6-3 with TRBJ1-1, with a tentative D call TRBD1 (5 bases). CDR3 length: 15 residues. Germline CDR1 reads MNHEY; CDR2 reads SVGEGT. V was trimmed by 1 base and J by 4 bases, leaving 13 bases between them. In DNA form, the CDR3 reads TGTGCCAGCAGTTACTGGCAGGGATGGAGCACTGAAGCTTTCTTT. As protein: CASSYWQGWSTEAFF.

This chain uses TRBV29-1 with TRBJ2-3; 7 nucleotides match TRBD2. Germline lookup yields CDR1 SQVTM and CDR2 ANQGSEA. With 4 bases clipped from V and 2 bases from J, the junction kept 6 bases outside the gene matches. The length of the CDR3 is 14 residues. The chain's CDR3 is CSVVASGITDTQYF. CDR3 sequence (DNA): TGCAGCGTTGTGGCTAGCGGAATCACAGATACGCAGTATTTT.

The chain combines TRBV7-2 with TRBJ2-1; D could derive from TRBD1 or TRBD2 (5 bases each). V was shortened by 5 bases and J by 9 bases, with 11 bases between the two germline ends. The length of the CDR3 is 12 residues. Germline CDR1 SGHTA, CDR2 FQGNSA. The DNA of the CDR3 is TGTGCCAGCAGCCGGGACCAGTCTGAGCAGTTCTTC. It is translated as CASSRDQSEQFF.

In its sample, this clonotype was seen once. The chain combines TRBV5-6 with TRBJ1-5; weak D call: TRBD1 (5 bases). Per germline, CDR1 SGHDT and CDR2 YYEEEE. The CDR3 covers 13 residues. V was clipped by 1 base and J by 7 bases, with 9 bases between them. The CDR3 DNA is TGTGCCAGCAGCTTGAAGGGGACGCAGCCCCAGCATTTT. The encoded protein is CASSLKGTQPQHF.

The chain has TRBV24-1 and TRBJ2-1; D is ambiguous. The V end lost 3 bases, the J end lost 7 bases, and 9 bases lay between the germline ends. The CDR3 runs to 13 residues. From germline, CDR1 is KGHDR and CDR2 SFDVKD. In DNA, the CDR3 is TGTGCCACCAGTGATGTGATGACGAATGAGCAGTTCTTC. This encodes CATSDVMTNEQFF.

This chain links TRBV6-2 or TRBV6-3 with TRBJ2-1; D perhaps matches TRBD1 (6 bases). V was shortened by 6 bases and J by 7 bases, with 19 bases between the two germline ends. CDR1 is MNHEY, CDR2 SVGEGT, per germline. This CDR3 is 15 amino acids long. The CDR3 DNA reads TGTGCCAGCAGATTGGGCCAGGGGTGGTCGAATGAGCAGTTCTTC. It is translated as CASRLGQGWSNEQFF.

The chain links TRBV5-4 to TRBJ2-3; 9 nucleotides line up with TRBD1. The CDR3 is made up of 15 amino acids. Germline CDR1 and CDR2: SGHNT and YYREEE (reference sequence). V lost 4 bases to trimming and J lost 7 bases; unmatched junction nucleotides: 10. The CDR3 region has the DNA TGTGCCAGCAGCAAGGGACAGGGAAGGGTAAATACGCAGTATTTT. It codes for CASSKGQGRVNTQYF.

CDR3: CASSQEPGSDTQYF. CDR3 nucleotide sequence: TGTGCCAGCAGCCAAGAGCCGGGTTCGGATACGCAGTATTTT. This rearrangement joins TRBV4-2 to TRBJ2-3; no reliable D call. Germline loops: CDR1 LGHNA, CDR2 YNFKEQ. The germline V and J ends were trimmed by 0 bases and 6 bases, with 10 bases remaining between them. The CDR3 is 14 residues long.

This clonotype was found a few times. The chain is built from TRBV7-2 and TRBJ2-3, with a weak D call TRBD2 (6 bases). The CDR3 is 14 amino acids. The germline CDR1 and CDR2 sequences are SGHTA and FQGNSA. V lost 5 bases, J lost 4 bases, and 13 bases lay in between. CDR3 region: CASSLLGGSDTQYF. In DNA form, the CDR3 reads TGTGCCAGCAGCCTCCTTGGGGGGTCAGATACGCAGTATTTT. The complete variable domain, with remaining parts taken from reference TRBV7-2 and TRBJ2-3, reads GAGVSQSPSNKVTEKGKDVELRCDPISGHTALYWYRQSLGQGLEFLIYFQGNSAPDKSGLPSDRFSAERTGGSVSTLTIQRTQQEDSAVYLCASSLLGGSDTQYFGPGTRLTVL.

The chain employs TRBV5-4 and TRBJ2-1; the match to TRBD2 covers 9 bases. The germline V gene encodes CDR1 SGHNT and CDR2 YYREEE (reference sequence). V shed 6 bases, J shed 2 bases, and the junction held 12 bases outside the gene matches. The CDR3 runs to 17 residues. Here the CDR3 DNA reads TGTGCCAGCACCGCCGGAGGGCTAGCGGGGACCTACAATGAGCAGTTCTTC. As protein: CASTAGGLAGTYNEQFF.

This clonotype was picked up a small number of times. This chain joins TRBV27 and TRBJ2-3; no reliable D call. The CDR3 length is 14 residues. The germline V gene encodes CDR1 MNHEY and CDR2 SMNVEV (reference sequence). V lost 3 bases and J lost 2, with 9 bases in between. DNA for the CDR3: TGTGCCAGCAGTTTCAATCCCCTCACAGATACGCAGTATTTT. It translates to CASSFNPLTDTQYF.

The chain joins TRBV12-3 or TRBV12-4 to TRBJ2-1; perhaps TRBD1 as D (5 bases). CDR3 length: 15 amino acids. V shed 1 base and J shed 9 bases, with 16 bases lying between them. CDR3 sequence reads: CASSLGQGRTTEQFF. The CDR3 DNA follows: TGTGCCAGCAGTTTAGGGCAGGGAAGGACCACTGAGCAGTTCTTC.

The V gene is TRBV12-3 or TRBV12-4, the J gene TRBJ2-7; 10 positions agree with TRBD1. J was trimmed by 4 bases and V by 1 base; bases with no gene match: 10. CDR3 length equals 17 residues. As DNA, the CDR3 is TGTGCCAGCAGTTTAGGGATTAGGGACAGGGGTTCTTACGAGCAGTACTTC. Its protein is CASSLGIRDRGSYEQYF.